Listed here are 32 T cell receptor beta chains from one sample, sequenced in a study of shared clonotypes between healthy human individuals. Sequenced by immunoSEQ multiplex PCR; TCRdb stores in-frame clones only, minus some. The table includes around 700,000 clones, approximately 79% detected once. Sequencing was performed on memory CD4+ T cells sorted from blood. Subset defined: CD45RA-negative fraction. The receptors were sampled from a woman aged 25-40 years in good health.

This sequence joins TRBV28 and TRBJ2-7; D is ambiguous. The CDR3 runs 13 residues. Germline CDR1 is MDHEN and CDR2 is SYDVKM. V shed 4 bases and J shed 2 bases, with 9 bases lying between them. CDR3 amino acids: CASSSLTTYEQYF. Here the CDR3 DNA reads TGTGCCAGCAGTTCTTTGACGACCTACGAGCAGTACTTC.

This clone was seen a handful of times. The chain has TRBV6-5 and TRBJ1-1, with 7 nucleotides matching TRBD1. Germline CDR1 and CDR2: MNHEY and SVGAGI. The CDR3 has 14 amino acids. The trim removed 6 bases at V and 3 bases at J, leaving 7 bases unmatched. In nucleotides, the CDR3 is TGTGCCAGCAGCTACAGGGGCGCGGACACTGAAGCTTTCTTT. Translated, it gives CASSYRGADTEAFF.

In its sample, this clone was seen a few times. This chain connects TRBV4-1 to TRBJ2-6; TRBD1 matches at 7 bases. The length of the CDR3 is 17 residues. J gave up 0 bases and V 3 bases, and 5 bases lay outside the gene matches. Germline assignment: CDR1 MGHRA and CDR2 YSYEKL. The CDR3 sequence is CASSQGQFNSGANVLTF. CDR3 bases: TGCGCCAGCAGCCAGGGACAGTTCAACTCTGGGGCCAACGTCCTGACTTTC.

V and J are TRBV6-4 and TRBJ1-2; D is unresolved. Germline-derived CDR1 and CDR2 are MRHNA and SNTAGT. The CDR3 is made up of 11 amino acids. The V gene lost 2 bases and the J gene lost 8 bases, with 6 bases spanning the gap. The DNA for the CDR3 is TGTGCCAGCAGTGACACCACGGGCTACACCTTC. It is translated as CASSDTTGYTF.

The chain recombines TRBV7-9 with TRBJ2-7, with unresolved D. Trimming removed 1 base from V and 3 bases from J, with 7 bases in between. CDR1 and CDR2 (germline): SEHNR, FQNEAQ (reference sequence). The CDR3 totals 13 residues. The CDR3 DNA reads as TGTGCCAGCAGCTTAGGACCAGACTACGAGCAGTACTTC. As protein: CASSLGPDYEQYF.

V is TRBV4-1 and J is TRBJ1-2; D gene ambiguous. The V and J ends lost 1 base and 4 bases respectively, with 13 bases between them. This CDR3 comprises 15 residues. Germline assignment: CDR1 MGHRA and CDR2 YSYEKL. Written as DNA, the CDR3 is TGCGCCAGCAGCCAAGGTTTGGTTGTTACCTATGGCTACACCTTC. Translation gives CASSQGLVVTYGYTF.

Concerning this clone: In the same sample, other DNA sequences code for this CDR3. The V gene is TRBV18, the J gene TRBJ1-1; TRBD1 is a possible D gene (5 bases). V was shortened by 6 bases and J by 0 bases, with 8 bases between the two germline ends. This CDR3 contains 13 residues. CDR1 and CDR2 (germline): KGHSH, LQKENI. The CDR3 loop reads CASSQGMNTEAFF. CDR3 in DNA: TGTGCCAGCTCCCAGGGAATGAACACTGAAGCTTTCTTT.

This chain joins TRBV6-1 and TRBJ1-1; 7 nucleotides agree with TRBD1. The V gene end was trimmed by 1 base and the J gene end by 5 bases; junction bases not matched to a gene: 7. This CDR3 is 15 amino acids long. Germline CDR1 reads MNHNS; CDR2 reads SASEGT. Here the CDR3 reads CASSEGEGAWTEAFF. CDR3 sequence (DNA): TGTGCCAGCAGTGAAGGTGAGGGGGCATGGACTGAAGCTTTCTTT.

The V gene is TRBV7-8, the J gene TRBJ2-1, with D perhaps matching TRBD2 (5 bases). Trimming removed 5 bases from V and 9 bases from J, with 20 bases in between. This CDR3 comprises 15 residues. CDR1 and CDR2 from the germline V gene are SGHVS and FQNEAQ. The CDR3 protein is CASSEEVVRPREQFF. The CDR3 nucleotides are TGTGCCAGCAGCGAGGAGGTCGTACGCCCGCGTGAGCAGTTCTTC.

The gene calls are TRBV2 and TRBJ2-1; a weak D match, TRBD2 (6 bases). Trimming cost V 11 bases and J 6 bases, with 17 bases left between them. The CDR3 consists of 13 residues. CDR1 is SNHLY and CDR2 is FYNNEI in the germline V gene. CDR3 protein: CAAERAPSNEQFF. CDR3 DNA: TGTGCCGCCGAGCGGGCTCCCTCCAATGAGCAGTTCTTC.

The chain links TRBV7-8 to TRBJ2-5, with 8 nucleotides matching TRBD1. V gave up 6 bases and J gave up 1 base; unmatched junction bases: 7. The CDR3 is 15 residues long. Per the germline V gene, CDR1 is SGHVS and CDR2 is FQNEAQ. The CDR3 nucleotides are TGTGCCAGCAGACTAGGACAGGGAAGCCAAGAGACCCAGTACTTC. Translating it yields CASRLGQGSQETQYF.

The rearrangement links TRBV28 to TRBJ1-2; D is unresolved. Between the trimmed V and J ends, which lost 5 bases and 3 bases, there was a span of 13 bases. This CDR3 comprises 14 residues. CDR1 is MDHEN and CDR2 is SYDVKM in the germline V gene. CDR3 loop: CASSAVAADYGYTF. CDR3 coding DNA: TGTGCCAGCAGTGCCGTAGCGGCTGACTATGGCTACACCTTC.

The chain couples TRBV28 to TRBJ1-2, with a tentative D call TRBD1 (5 bases). The CDR3 has 13 amino acids. Germline values: CDR1 MDHEN, CDR2 SYDVKM. The V end was cut by 6 bases, the J end by 4 bases, with 12 bases between. The CDR3 DNA reads TGTGCCAGCAGGGAGGGACCGATCTATGGCTACACCTTC. Translated, it gives CASREGPIYGYTF.

A remark on this clone: A read error is possible here, since a much larger clone lies one base away. This chain links TRBV11-2 with TRBJ2-7; D unresolved. The germline V gene has CDR1 SGHAT and CDR2 FQNNGV. The CDR3 has 12 amino acids. The CDR3 DNA follows: TGTGCCAGCAGCCCTGGACCCTACGAGCGGTACTTC. Amino acids: CASSPGPYERYF.

This rearrangement joins TRBV2 to TRBJ1-1, with TRBD1 matching over 9 bases. Germline V gene data show CDR1 as SNHLY and CDR2 as FYNNEI. This CDR3 is 14 amino acids long. The J segment lost 5 bases and the V segment lost 4 bases, leaving 5 bases of the junction unmatched. The CDR3 sequence is CASSGGQGRTEAFF. In nucleotides, the CDR3 is TGTGCCAGCAGTGGGGGACAGGGAAGGACTGAAGCTTTCTTT.

V and J are TRBV7-3 and TRBJ2-1; 12 bases match TRBD2. Germline loops: CDR1 SGHTA, CDR2 FQGTGA. The CDR3 length is 17 residues. J was trimmed by 6 bases and V by 5 bases; bases with no gene match: 11. CDR3 DNA sequence: TGTGCCAGCAGCCTAAACCCCCTAGCGGGAGGGACCAATGAGCAGTTCTTC. Translation gives CASSLNPLAGGTNEQFF. Full variable domain (remainder filled in from reference TRBV7-3 and TRBJ2-1): GAGVSQTPSNKVTEKGKYVELRCDPISGHTALYWYRQSLGQGPEFLIYFQGTGAADDSGLPNDRFFAVRPEGSVSTLKIQRTERGDSAVYLCASSLNPLAGGTNEQFFGPGTRLTVL.

In this sample, this clone turned up a few times. This specimen includes other DNA sequences encoding the same CDR3. The V gene is TRBV5-1, the J gene TRBJ2-5, with TRBD1 matching 8 bases. Per the germline V gene, CDR1 is SGHRS and CDR2 is YFSETQ. The V gene end was trimmed by 4 bases and the J gene end by 4 bases; junction bases not matched to a gene: 3. The CDR3 loop spans 13 amino acids. CDR3: CASSLGQGETQYF. CDR3 in DNA: TGCGCCAGCAGCCTCGGACAGGGAGAGACCCAGTACTTC.

This clone showed up just a few times. The chain carries TRBV4-1 and TRBJ1-5; D unresolved. Looked up from germline, CDR1 is MGHRA and CDR2 is YSYEKL. Trimming cost V 3 bases and J 3 bases, with 9 bases left between them. This CDR3 contains 14 residues. The CDR3 nucleotides read TGCGCCAGCAGCCACGACACCAACAATCAGCCCCAGCATTTT. Its protein product is CASSHDTNNQPQHF.

This sequence joins TRBV7-3 and TRBJ2-3; D not resolved. Germline lookup yields CDR1 SGHTA and CDR2 FQGTGA. This CDR3 contains 15 residues. V was shortened by 5 bases and J by 0 bases, with 12 bases between the two germline ends. The CDR3 DNA reads as TGTGCCAGCAGCGAAGGGCGGATCAGCACAGATACGCAGTATTTT. Protein product: CASSEGRISTDTQYF.

The sample holds a few counts of this clone. The rearrangement joins TRBV6-6 to TRBJ2-7, with 11 bases fitting TRBD2. Looked up from germline, CDR1 is MNHNY and CDR2 is SVGAGI (reference sequence). The CDR3 runs to 13 residues. The V gene end was trimmed by 8 bases and the J gene end by 4 bases; junction bases not matched to a gene: 4. CDR3 DNA: TGTGCCAGCGGAACTAGCGGGAGTTACGAGCAGTACTTC. Translation: CASGTSGSYEQYF.

The rearrangement uses TRBV7-2 and TRBJ2-5, with 11 bases aligning to TRBD1. The germline V gene encodes CDR1 SGHTA and CDR2 FQGNSA. CDR3 size: 16 residues. Trimming at V came to 5 bases and at J to 7 bases, leaving 12 bases not matched to a gene. CDR3 sequence reads: CASSPSAVGTGGTQYF. The CDR3 DNA sequence: TGTGCCAGCAGCCCCTCCGCGGTGGGGACAGGGGGGACCCAGTACTTC.

The CDR3 DNA reads TGTGCCAGCAGCTTCCTAGCCGGCGGTAGGGCACAGGGATCCTACGAGCAGTACTTC. This sequence encodes CASSFLAGGRAQGSYEQYF. The chain has TRBV11-2 and TRBJ2-7; tentative D call: TRBD1 (6 bases). The CDR3 has 19 residues. The V gene lost 3 bases and the J gene lost 1 base, with 25 bases spanning the gap. Germline loops: CDR1 SGHAT, CDR2 FQNNGV.

V gene TRBV18 combines with J gene TRBJ2-5; D remains ambiguous. Germline loops: CDR1 KGHSH, CDR2 LQKENI. The V end lost 3 bases, the J end lost 3 bases, and 11 bases lay between the germline ends. The CDR3 length is 14 residues. The DNA of the CDR3 is TGTGCCAGCTCACCGCGAGCAGCGAAAGAGACCCAGTACTTC. Its translation is CASSPRAAKETQYF.

The chain combines TRBV5-1 with TRBJ2-7; TRBD1 agrees at 8 bases. The CDR3 totals 15 residues. Germline values: CDR1 SGHRS, CDR2 YFSETQ. Unmatched junction bases numbered 11, after V lost 6 bases and J lost 3 bases. In DNA, the CDR3 is TGCGCCAGCAAAATCGGACAGGGCGATTTCTACGAGCAGTACTTC. Residues: CASKIGQGDFYEQYF.

V and J are TRBV5-1 and TRBJ2-7, with 15 bases identical to TRBD2. The CDR3 spans 19 residues. The germline gives CDR1 SGHRS, CDR2 YFSETQ. Trimming at V came to 5 bases and at J to 13 bases, leaving 25 bases not matched to a gene. The DNA of the CDR3 is TGCGCCAGCAGTTCGGCCCCGGGACAGGGACTAGCGGGAGGCTCCCGATCTTACTTC. The encoded protein is CASSSAPGQGLAGGSRSYF.

The chain employs TRBV2 and TRBJ2-3; D possibly uses TRBD1 or TRBD2 (6 bases each). V lost 10 bases, J lost 7 bases, and 21 bases lay in between. Germline values: CDR1 SNHLY, CDR2 FYNNEI. The CDR3 totals 14 residues. CDR3 nucleotides: TGTGCCACCCCCGGGGGCCCTAGTTTAAATACGCAGTATTTT. It translates to CATPGGPSLNTQYF.

In this sample, this clone turned up a few times. The chain recombines TRBV6-4 with TRBJ2-1, with 7 bases matching TRBD1. CDR1 is MRHNA, CDR2 SNTAGT, per germline. Unmatched junction bases numbered 1, after V lost 2 bases and J lost 6 bases. This CDR3 has 13 residues. The CDR3 reads CASSDRDSNEQFF. CDR3 nucleotides: TGTGCCAGCAGTGACAGGGACAGCAATGAGCAGTTCTTC.

This clone turned up a few times. The same CDR3 can be traced to other DNA sequences in this sample. The chain has TRBV2 and TRBJ2-7; D not certain. V was clipped by 4 bases and J by 4 bases, with 5 bases between them. The length of the CDR3 is 11 residues. Looked up from germline, CDR1 is SNHLY and CDR2 is FYNNEI. The CDR3 DNA sequence: TGTGCCAGCAGTGTGGAATACGAGCAGTACTTC. This encodes CASSVEYEQYF.

V is TRBV6-9 and J is TRBJ2-3; TRBD2 aligns across 8 bases. V shed 6 bases and J 3 bases; nucleotides not matched to a gene: 17. CDR1 is MNHGY, CDR2 SVAAGI, per germline. This CDR3 is 18 amino acids long. The CDR3 sequence is CASRPLREGRFATDTQYF. CDR3 in DNA: TGTGCCAGCAGACCCCTTCGGGAGGGCCGGTTTGCAACAGATACGCAGTATTTT.

The V and J genes are TRBV18 and TRBJ2-5; D uncertain. CDR3 length: 15 residues. With 3 bases removed from V and 2 bases from J, the gap between germline ends came to 13 bases. In germline, CDR1 is KGHSH, CDR2 LQKENI. The CDR3 DNA is TGTGCCAGCTCACCCCCTCTAGTGAATCAAGAGACCCAGTACTTC. This encodes CASSPPLVNQETQYF.

This clone was counted between two and nine times. The same CDR3 arises from other DNA sequences in this sample as well. The J gene is TRBJ2-5, the V gene TRBV9; D uncertain. This CDR3 comprises 13 residues. Germline V CDR1 and CDR2: SGDLS, YYNGEE. V lost 4 bases and J 5 bases, leaving 12 bases between the germline ends. The CDR3 DNA follows: TGTGCCAGCAGCCCGACGGTCCAGGAGACCCAGTACTTC. Residues: CASSPTVQETQYF.

This clone was picked up one time. The chain carries TRBV19 and TRBJ1-6; D remains unclear. CDR3 length: 14 residues. Germline CDR1 is LNHDA and CDR2 is SQIVND (reference sequence). V lost 5 bases and J lost 0, with 5 bases in between. CDR3 nucleotides: TGTGCCAGTAGTTTCAGCTCCTATAATTCACCCCTCCACTTT. This gives the protein CASSFSSYNSPLHF.